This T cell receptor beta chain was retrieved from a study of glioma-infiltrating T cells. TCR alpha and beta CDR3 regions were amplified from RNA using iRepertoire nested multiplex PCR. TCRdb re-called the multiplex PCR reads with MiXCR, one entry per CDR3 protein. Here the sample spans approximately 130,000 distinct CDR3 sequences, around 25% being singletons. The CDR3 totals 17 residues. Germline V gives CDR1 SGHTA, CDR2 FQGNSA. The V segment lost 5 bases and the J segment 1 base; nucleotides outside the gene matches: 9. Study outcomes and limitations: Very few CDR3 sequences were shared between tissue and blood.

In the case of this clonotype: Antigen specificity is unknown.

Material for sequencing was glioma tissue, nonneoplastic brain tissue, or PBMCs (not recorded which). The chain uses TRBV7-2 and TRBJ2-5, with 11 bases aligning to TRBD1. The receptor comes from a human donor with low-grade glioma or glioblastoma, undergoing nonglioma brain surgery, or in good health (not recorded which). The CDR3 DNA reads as TGTGCCAGCAGCCCACGAAGGACAGGGGGCAGCCAAGAGACCCAGTACTTC. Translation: CASSPRRTGGSQETQYF.